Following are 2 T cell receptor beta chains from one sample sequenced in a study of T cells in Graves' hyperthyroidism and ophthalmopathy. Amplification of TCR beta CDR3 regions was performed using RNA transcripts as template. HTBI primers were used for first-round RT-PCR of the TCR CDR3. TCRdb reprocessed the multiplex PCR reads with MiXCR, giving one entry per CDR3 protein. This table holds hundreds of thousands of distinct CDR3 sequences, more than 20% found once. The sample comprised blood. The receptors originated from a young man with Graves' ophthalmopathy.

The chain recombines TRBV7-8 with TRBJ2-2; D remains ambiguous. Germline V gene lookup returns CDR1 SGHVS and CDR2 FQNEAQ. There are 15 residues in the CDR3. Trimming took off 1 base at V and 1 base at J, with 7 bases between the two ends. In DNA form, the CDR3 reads TGTGCCAGCAGCTTAGGAGCTGTGAACACCGGGGAGCTGTTTTTT. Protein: CASSLGAVNTGELFF. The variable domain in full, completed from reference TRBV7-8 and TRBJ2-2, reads GAGVSQSPRYKVAKRGQDVALRCDPISGHVSLFWYQQALGQGPEFLTYFQNEAQLDKSGLPSDRFFAERPEGSVSTLKIQRTQQEDSAVYLCASSLGAVNTGELFFGEGSRLTVL.

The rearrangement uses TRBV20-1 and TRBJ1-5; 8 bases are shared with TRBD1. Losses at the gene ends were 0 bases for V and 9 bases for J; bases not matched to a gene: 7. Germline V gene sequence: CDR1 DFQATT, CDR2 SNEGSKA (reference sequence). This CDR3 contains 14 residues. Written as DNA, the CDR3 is TGCAGTGCTAGAGATAGCAGGGGGCCACCGCCCCAGCATTTT. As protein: CSARDSRGPPPQHF.